This TCR beta chain was recorded in a study of CD8 T cells in Susac syndrome. The patients serving as multiple sclerosis controls were treatment-naive. They had stable or active relapsing-remitting disease and fulfilled revised McDonald criteria. FACS was used to enrich TEMRA cells, whereas the CD8+ and CD4+ T cells were obtained by negative isolation. RNA amounts of about 0.45 to 1 ug underwent reverse transcription with random hexamers. Amplification of TCR beta CDR3 by immunoSEQ multiplex PCR spanned 54 Vbeta and 13 Jbeta. TCRdb recomputed calls from the immunoSEQ multiplex PCR reads with MiXCR, one row per CDR3 protein. Of 160,000 or so distinct CDR3 sequences detected, less than 97% appear once; the ten largest clones hold 0.13% to 0.15%. The V gene's germline CDR1 is SEHNR and CDR2 FQNEAQ (reference sequence). V lost 4 bases to trimming and J lost 8 bases; unmatched junction nucleotides: 4. CDR3 length: 12 residues.

This clonotype was sampled from a human donor with multiple sclerosis. Sequencing input: CD8+ T cells from PBMCs. The rearrangement uses TRBV7-9 and TRBJ1-1; 7 nucleotides match TRBD1. CDR3 protein: CASSSTTGEAFF. CDR3 nucleotide sequence: TGTGCCAGCAGCTCGACGACAGGGGAAGCTTTCTTT.